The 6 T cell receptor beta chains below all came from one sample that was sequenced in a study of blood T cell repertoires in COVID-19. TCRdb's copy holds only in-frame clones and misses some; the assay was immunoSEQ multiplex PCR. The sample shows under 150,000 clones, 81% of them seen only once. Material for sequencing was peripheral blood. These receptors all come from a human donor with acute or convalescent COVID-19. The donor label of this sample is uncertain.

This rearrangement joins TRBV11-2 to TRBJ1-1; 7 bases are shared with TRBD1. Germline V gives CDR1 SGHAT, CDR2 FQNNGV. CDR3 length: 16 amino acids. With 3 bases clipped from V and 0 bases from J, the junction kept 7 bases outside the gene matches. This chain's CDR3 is CASSFGTVIMNTEAFF. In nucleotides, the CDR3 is TGTGCCAGCAGCTTCGGGACAGTTATCATGAACACTGAAGCTTTCTTT.

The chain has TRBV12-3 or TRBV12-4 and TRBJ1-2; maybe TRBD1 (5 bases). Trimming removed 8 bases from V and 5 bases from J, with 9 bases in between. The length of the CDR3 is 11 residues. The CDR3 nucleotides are TGTGCCAGCGGGGCAAATTATGGCTACACCTTC. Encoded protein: CASGANYGYTF.

The CDR3 DNA reads as TGTGCCAGCTCGGGAGACGGCTCTAACACTGAAGCTTTCTTT. This sequence encodes CASSGDGSNTEAFF. V usage is TRBV18 and J usage is TRBJ1-1; unclear D gene. Germline-derived CDR1 and CDR2 are KGHSH and LQKENI. The CDR3 covers 14 residues. V lost 6 bases and J 2 bases, leaving 13 bases between the germline ends. The whole variable domain, filled in from reference TRBV18 and TRBJ1-1, reads NAGVMQNPRHLVRRRGQEARLRCSPMKGHSHVYWYRQLPEEGLKFMVYLQKENIIDESGMPKERFSAEFPKEGPSILRIQQVVRGDSAAYFCASSGDGSNTEAFFGQGTRLTVV.

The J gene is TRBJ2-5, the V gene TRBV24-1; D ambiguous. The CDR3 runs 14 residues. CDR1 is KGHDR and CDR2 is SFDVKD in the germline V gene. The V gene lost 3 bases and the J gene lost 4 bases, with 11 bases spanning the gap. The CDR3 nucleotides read TGTGCCACCAGTGATCCCCGAGGAGCAGAGACCCAGTACTTC. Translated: CATSDPRGAETQYF.

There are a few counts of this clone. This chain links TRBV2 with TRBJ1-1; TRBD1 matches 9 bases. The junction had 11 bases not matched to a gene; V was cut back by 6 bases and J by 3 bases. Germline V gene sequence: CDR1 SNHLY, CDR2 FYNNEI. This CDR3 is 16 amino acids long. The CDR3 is CASRDRGLQGDTEAFF. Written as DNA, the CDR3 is TGTGCCAGCAGGGACAGGGGATTGCAGGGGGACACTGAAGCTTTCTTT.

As DNA, the CDR3 is TGTGCCAGCAGCGTAGTGGCGGGGGGACCGGTCGGGGAGCTGTTTTTT. This gives the protein CASSVVAGGPVGELFF. The chain is built from TRBV9 and TRBJ2-2; 8 nucleotides align to TRBD2. Germline V gene lookup returns CDR1 SGDLS and CDR2 YYNGEE. V lost 0 bases to trimming and J lost 7 bases; unmatched junction nucleotides: 8. The CDR3 runs 16 residues.